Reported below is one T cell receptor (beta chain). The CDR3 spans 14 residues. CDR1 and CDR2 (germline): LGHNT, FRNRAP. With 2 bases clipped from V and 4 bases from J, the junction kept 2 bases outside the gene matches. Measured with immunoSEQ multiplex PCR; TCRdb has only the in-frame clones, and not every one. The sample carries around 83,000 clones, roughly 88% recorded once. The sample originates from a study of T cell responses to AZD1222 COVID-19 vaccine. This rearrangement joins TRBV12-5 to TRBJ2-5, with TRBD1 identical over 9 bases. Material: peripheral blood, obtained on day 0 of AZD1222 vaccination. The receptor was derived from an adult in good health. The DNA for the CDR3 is TGTGCTAGTGGTTTGACAGGGGGCCTAGAGACCCAGTACTTC. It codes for CASGLTGGLETQYF.